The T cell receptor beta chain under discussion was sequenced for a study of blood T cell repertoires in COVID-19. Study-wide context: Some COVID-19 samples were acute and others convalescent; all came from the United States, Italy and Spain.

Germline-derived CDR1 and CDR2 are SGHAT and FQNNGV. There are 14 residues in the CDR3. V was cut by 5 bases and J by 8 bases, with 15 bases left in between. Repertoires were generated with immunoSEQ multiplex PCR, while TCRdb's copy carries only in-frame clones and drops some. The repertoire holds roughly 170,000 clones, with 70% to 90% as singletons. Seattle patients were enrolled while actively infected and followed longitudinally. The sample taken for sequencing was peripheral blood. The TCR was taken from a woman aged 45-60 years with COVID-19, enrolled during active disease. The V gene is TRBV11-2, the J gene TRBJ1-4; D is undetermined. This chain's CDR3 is CASSIGSRGEKLFF. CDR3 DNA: TGTGCCAGCAGCATCGGGTCGCGGGGAGAAAAACTGTTTTTT.